This T cell receptor beta chain derives from a study of T-cell reconstitution after alpha-beta-depleted transplantation in children (dated by TCRdb to the mid-2010s). Study-level background: Using TCR repertoire profiling, the study followed T-cell immune reconstitution in a quantitative way in children after TCRalphabeta/CD19-depleted allogeneic hematopoietic cell transplantation.

Note on this clonotype: What antigen it recognizes has not been identified. No per-base quality is available; no much larger clone lies one base away.

The library relied on PCR. The instrument given in TCRdb is Illumina HiSeq 2500. TCR library preparation used molecular barcoding, with unique molecular identifiers applied to normalize quantification of the TCRbeta repertoire. TCRdb reran the public reads through fastp at Q25 and MiXCR, keeping productive beta chains. Every CDR3 protein is listed once, alongside the most common genes and DNA of its rows. This sample is represented by around 200,000 distinct CDR3 sequences; about 9.2% of them were singletons. The ten largest clones represent around 6% of the sample. The V end gives up 4 bases and the J end 1 base, leaving 8 bases in the junction not matched to a gene. From the cysteine through the phenylalanine, the CDR3 covers 17 amino acids. Only the CDR3 region is kept as DNA, spanning 51 bases read in frame from base 1. Taken from the germline V gene, the CDR1 and CDR2 loops are SGHNT and YENEEA.

Rearrangement joined TRBV11-3 to TRBJ2-2, with TRBD1 identical over 8 junction bases. The receptor's source is a human donor who donated a stem cell graft to a child with acute lymphoblastic leukemia. The sample was PBMCs from the stem cell graft donor, taken from the stem cell graft. The DNA sequence is TGTGCCAGCAGCTCAAATACGGACAGGGAGAACACCGGGGAGCTGTTTTTT. It is translated as CASSSNTDRENTGELFF.